In its sample, the clone carrying this T cell receptor beta chain was seen a few times. Its antigen is not identified. V was clipped by 5 bases and J by 11 bases; unmatched bases: 5. Germline assignment: CDR1 DFQATT and CDR2 SNEGSKA (reference sequence). The CDR3 covers 11 residues. This entry comes from a study of T cells after yellow fever vaccination. Study results and caveats: Detected again after the booster were most primary-vaccination clones, at about 96% CD4 and 88% CD8.

5'RACE template switching produced TCR cDNA carrying a universal primer site and UMIs. In TCRdb, the 5' RACE reads were re-called with MiXCR into one record per CDR3 protein. The table lists approximately 550,000 distinct CDR3 sequences, about 19% of them singletons. The chain couples TRBV20-1 to TRBJ2-1; TRBD2 agrees at 8 bases. This sample comprised PBMCs, obtained 15 days after the yellow fever booster vaccination. The sequence was obtained from a man under 40 who received the YFV17D yellow fever vaccine. DNA for the CDR3: TGCAGTGCTCCGACGGGAGGGAAGCAGTTCTTC. Translating gives CSAPTGGKQFF.